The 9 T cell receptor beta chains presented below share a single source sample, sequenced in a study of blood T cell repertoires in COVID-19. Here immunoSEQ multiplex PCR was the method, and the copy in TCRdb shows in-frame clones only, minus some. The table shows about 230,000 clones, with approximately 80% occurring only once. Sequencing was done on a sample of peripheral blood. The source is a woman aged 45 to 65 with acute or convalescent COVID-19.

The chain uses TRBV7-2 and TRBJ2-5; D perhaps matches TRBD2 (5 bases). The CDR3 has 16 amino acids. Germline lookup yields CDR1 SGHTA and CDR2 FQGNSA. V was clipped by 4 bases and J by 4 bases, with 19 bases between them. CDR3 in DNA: TGTGCCAGCAGCTCAATGATCGGGGTCTATCGAGAGACCCAGTACTTC. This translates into CASSSMIGVYRETQYF.

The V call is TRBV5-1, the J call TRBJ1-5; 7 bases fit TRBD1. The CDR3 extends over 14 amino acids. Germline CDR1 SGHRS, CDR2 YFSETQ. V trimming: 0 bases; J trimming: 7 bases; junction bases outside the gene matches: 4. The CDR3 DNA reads TGCGCCAGCAGCTTGGAACCAGGGGGACAGCCCCAGCATTTT. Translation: CASSLEPGGQPQHF.

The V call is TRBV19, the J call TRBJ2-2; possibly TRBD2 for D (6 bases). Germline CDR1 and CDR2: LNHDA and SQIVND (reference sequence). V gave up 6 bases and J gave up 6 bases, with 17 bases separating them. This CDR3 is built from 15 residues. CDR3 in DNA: TGTGCCAGTAGGGCCGGGGAGGCCGTCGCCGGGGAGCTGTTTTTT. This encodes CASRAGEAVAGELFF.

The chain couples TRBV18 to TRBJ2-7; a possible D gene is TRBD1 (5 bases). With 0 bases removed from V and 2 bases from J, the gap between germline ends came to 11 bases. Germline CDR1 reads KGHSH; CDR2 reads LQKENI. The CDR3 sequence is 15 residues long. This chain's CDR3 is CASSPPTANAYEQYF. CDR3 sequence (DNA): TGTGCCAGCTCACCACCGACAGCGAATGCCTACGAGCAGTACTTC.

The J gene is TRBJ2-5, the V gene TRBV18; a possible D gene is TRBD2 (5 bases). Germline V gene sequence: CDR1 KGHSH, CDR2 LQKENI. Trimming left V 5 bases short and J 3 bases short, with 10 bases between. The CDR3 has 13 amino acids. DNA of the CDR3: TGTGCCAGCTCAGGACTTACCGAAGAGACCCAGTACTTC. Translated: CASSGLTEETQYF.

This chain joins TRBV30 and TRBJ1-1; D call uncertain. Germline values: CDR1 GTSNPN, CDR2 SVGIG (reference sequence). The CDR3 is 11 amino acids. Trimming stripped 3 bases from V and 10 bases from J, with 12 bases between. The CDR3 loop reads CAWRSGGGAFF. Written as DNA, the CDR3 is TGTGCCTGGAGAAGCGGCGGTGGAGCTTTCTTT.

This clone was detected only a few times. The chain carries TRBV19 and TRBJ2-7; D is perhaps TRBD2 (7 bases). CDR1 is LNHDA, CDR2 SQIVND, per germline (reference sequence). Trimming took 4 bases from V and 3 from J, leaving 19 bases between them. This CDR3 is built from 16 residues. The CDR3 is CASSTQVGGGIYEQYF. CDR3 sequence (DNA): TGTGCCAGTAGTACCCAGGTGGGCGGGGGCATCTACGAGCAGTACTTC. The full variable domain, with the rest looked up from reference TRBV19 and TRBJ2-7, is DGGITQSPKYLFRKEGQNVTLSCEQNLNHDAMYWYRQDPGQGLRLIYYSQIVNDFQKGDIAEGYSVSREKKESFPLTVTSAQKNPTAFYLCASSTQVGGGIYEQYFGPGTRLTVT.

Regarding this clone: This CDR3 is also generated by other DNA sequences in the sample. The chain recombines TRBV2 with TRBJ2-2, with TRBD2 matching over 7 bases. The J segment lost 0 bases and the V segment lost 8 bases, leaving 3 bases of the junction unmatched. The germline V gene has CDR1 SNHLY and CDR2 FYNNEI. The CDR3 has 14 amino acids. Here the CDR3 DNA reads TGTGCCAGCGGGAGGGACTCGAACACCGGGGAGCTGTTTTTT. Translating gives CASGRDSNTGELFF.

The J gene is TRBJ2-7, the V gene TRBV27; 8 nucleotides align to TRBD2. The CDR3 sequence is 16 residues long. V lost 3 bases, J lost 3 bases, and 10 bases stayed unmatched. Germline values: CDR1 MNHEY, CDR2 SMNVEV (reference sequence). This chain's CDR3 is CASSLGGSGVGYEQYF. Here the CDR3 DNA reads TGTGCCAGCAGTTTGGGAGGTAGCGGGGTCGGCTACGAGCAGTACTTC.